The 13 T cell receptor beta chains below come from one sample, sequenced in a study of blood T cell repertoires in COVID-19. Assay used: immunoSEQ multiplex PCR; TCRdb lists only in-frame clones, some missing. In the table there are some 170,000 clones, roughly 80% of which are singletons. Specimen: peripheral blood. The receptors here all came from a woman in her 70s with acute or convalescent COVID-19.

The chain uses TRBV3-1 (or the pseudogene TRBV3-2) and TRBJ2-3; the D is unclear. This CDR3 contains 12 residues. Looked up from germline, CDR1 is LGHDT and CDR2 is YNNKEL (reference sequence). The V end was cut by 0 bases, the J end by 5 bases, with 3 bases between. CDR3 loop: CASSQDRDTQYF. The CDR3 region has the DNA TGTGCCAGCAGCCAAGACAGAGATACGCAGTATTTT.

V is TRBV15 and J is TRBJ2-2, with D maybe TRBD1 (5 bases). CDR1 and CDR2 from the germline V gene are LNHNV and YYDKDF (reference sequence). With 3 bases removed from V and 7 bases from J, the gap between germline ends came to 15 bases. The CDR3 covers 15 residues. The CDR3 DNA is TGTGCCACCAGCAGGGAGTTGGGGCTTTACGGGGAGCTGTTTTTT. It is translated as CATSRELGLYGELFF. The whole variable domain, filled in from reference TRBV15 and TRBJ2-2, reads DAMVIQNPRYQVTQFGKPVTLSCSQTLNHNVMYWYQQKSSQAPKLLFHYYDKDFNNEADTPDNFQSRRPNTSFCFLDIRSPGLGDTAMYLCATSRELGLYGELFFGEGSRLTVL.

The CDR3 sequence is CASRGQGEYGYTF. Written as DNA, the CDR3 is TGTGCCAGCCGGGGGCAGGGGGAGTATGGCTACACCTTC. The chain links TRBV19 to TRBJ1-2; TRBD1 aligns across 7 bases. The length of the CDR3 is 13 residues. Losses at the gene ends were 9 bases for V and 5 bases for J; bases not matched to a gene: 9. Germline V gives CDR1 LNHDA, CDR2 SQIVND (reference sequence).

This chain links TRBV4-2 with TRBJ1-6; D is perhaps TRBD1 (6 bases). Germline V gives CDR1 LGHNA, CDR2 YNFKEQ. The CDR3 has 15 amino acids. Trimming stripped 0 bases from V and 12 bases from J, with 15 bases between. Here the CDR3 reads CASSQEGQGSIPLHF. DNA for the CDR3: TGTGCCAGCAGCCAAGAAGGGCAGGGGTCCATACCCCTCCACTTT.

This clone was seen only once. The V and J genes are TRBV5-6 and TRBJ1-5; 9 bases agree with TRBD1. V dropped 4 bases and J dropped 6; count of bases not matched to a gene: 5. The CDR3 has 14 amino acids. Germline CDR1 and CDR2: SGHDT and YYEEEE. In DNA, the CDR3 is TGTGCCAGCAGCATTTACAGGGGGCCTCAGCCCCAGCATTTT. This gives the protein CASSIYRGPQPQHF.

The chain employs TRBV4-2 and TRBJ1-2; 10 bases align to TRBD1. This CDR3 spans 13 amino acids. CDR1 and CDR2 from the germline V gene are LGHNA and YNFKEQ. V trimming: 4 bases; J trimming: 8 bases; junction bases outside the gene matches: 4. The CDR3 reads CASSRDRGGGYTF. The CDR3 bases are TGTGCCAGCAGCCGGGACAGGGGTGGAGGCTACACCTTC.

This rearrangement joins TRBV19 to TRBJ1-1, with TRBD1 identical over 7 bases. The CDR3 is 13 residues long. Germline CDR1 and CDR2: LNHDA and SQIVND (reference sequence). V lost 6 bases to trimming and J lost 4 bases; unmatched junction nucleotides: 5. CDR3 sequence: CASSVTGVTEAFF. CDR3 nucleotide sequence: TGTGCCAGTAGCGTTACAGGGGTCACTGAAGCTTTCTTT.

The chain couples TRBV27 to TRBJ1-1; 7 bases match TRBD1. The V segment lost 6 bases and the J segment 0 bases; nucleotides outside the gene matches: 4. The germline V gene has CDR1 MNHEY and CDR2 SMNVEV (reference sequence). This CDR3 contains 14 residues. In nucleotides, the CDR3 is TGTGCCAGCAGCCTGGACAGGTTGAACACTGAAGCTTTCTTT. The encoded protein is CASSLDRLNTEAFF.

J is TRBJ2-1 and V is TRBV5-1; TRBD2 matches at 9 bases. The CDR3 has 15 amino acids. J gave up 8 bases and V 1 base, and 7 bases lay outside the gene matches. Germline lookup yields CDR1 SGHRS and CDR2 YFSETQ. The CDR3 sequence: CASSLTLAGRDEQFF. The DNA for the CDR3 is TGCGCCAGCAGCTTGACTCTAGCGGGGCGCGATGAGCAGTTCTTC.

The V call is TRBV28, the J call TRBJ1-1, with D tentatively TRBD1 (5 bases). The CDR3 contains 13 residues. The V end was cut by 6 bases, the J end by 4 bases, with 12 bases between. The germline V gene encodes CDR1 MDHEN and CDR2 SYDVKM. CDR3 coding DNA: TGTGCCAGCAGCGATAATAGGGGCACTGAAGCTTTCTTT. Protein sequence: CASSDNRGTEAFF.

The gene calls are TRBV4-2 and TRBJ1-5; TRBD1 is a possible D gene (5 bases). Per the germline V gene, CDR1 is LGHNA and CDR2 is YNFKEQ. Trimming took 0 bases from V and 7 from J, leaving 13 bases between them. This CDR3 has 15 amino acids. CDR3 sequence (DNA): TGTGCCAGCAGCCAAGATGCAGCAGCAGGGCAGCCCCAGCATTTT. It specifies CASSQDAAAGQPQHF.

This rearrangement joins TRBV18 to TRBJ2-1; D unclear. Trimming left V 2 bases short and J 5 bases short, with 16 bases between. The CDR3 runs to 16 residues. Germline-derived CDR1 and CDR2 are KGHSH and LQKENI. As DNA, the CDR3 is TGTGCCAGCTCACCAATCGGCGGCCTACATAACAATGAGCAGTTCTTC. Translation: CASSPIGGLHNNEQFF.

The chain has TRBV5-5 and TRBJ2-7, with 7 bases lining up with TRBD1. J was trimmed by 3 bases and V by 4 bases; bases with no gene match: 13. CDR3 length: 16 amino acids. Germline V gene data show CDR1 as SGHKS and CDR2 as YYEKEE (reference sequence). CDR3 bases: TGTGCCAGCAGCCCGGACCCCGGGACAGCCGTCTACGAGCAGTACTTC. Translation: CASSPDPGTAVYEQYF.